The sample holds a few counts of the clone carrying this T cell receptor (beta chain). Antigen specificity is unknown. The CDR3 is 14 amino acids. CDR1 and CDR2 from the germline V gene are SQVTM and ANQGSEA. Between the trimmed V and J ends, which lost 6 bases and 7 bases, there was a span of 21 bases. This record belongs to a study of naive and memory T cell subsets. Overall study findings and caveats: Activation and differentiation may alter RNA-based TCR counts. In CD4 and CD8 cells, diversity dropped from naive through EMRA.

Both TRBC1 and TRBC2 were covered by a beta constant-region primer of two equimolar oligonucleotides. Ligated cDNA was amplified by four rounds of PCR with nested alpha and beta constant-region primers and SP2. An oligonucleotide with the SP2 primer and a 12-nucleotide UMI was ligated to the cDNA 3' end. TCRdb recomputed calls from the UMI-ligation and nested PCR reads with MiXCR, one row per CDR3 protein. The data show tens of thousands of distinct CDR3 sequences, about 8.2% seen once. V and J are TRBV29-1 and TRBJ1-2; D is possibly TRBD1 (5 bases). Sequences were obtained from naive CD8+ T cells from blood. The receptor was derived from a human donor in good health. CDR3 protein: CSVQIGGLVAGYTF. The CDR3 bases are TGCAGCGTCCAGATCGGGGGGTTAGTAGCTGGCTACACCTTC.